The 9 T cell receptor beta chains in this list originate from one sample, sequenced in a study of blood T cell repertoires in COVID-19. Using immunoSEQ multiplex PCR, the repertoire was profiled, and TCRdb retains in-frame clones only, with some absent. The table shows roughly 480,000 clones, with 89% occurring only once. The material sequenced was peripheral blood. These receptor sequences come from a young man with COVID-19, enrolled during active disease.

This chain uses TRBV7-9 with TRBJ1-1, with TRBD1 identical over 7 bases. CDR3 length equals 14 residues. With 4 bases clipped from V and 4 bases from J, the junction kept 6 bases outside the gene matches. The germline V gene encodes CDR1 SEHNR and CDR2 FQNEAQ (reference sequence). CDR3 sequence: CASSSQGRITEAFF. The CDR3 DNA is TGTGCCAGCAGCTCACAGGGGCGCATCACTGAAGCTTTCTTT.

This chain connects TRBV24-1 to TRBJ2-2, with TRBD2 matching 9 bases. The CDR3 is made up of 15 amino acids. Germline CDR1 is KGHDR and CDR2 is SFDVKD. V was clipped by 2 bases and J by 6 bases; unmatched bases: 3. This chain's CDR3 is CATSDSGLASGELFF. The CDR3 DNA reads TGTGCCACCAGTGATTCGGGACTAGCATCCGGGGAGCTGTTTTTT.

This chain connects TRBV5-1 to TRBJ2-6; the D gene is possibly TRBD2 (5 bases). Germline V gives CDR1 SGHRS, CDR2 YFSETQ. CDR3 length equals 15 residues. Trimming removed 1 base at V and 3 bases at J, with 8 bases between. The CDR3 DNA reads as TGCGCCAGCAGCTTGTTAGGGAGTGGGGCCAACGTCCTGACTTTC. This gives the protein CASSLLGSGANVLTF.

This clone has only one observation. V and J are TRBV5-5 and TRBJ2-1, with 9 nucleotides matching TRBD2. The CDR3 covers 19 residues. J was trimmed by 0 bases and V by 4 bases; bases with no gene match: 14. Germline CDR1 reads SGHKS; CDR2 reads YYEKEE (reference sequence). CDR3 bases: TGTGCCAGCAGCCCGACCAGGACTAGCGCCCAAGGCTCCTACAATGAGCAGTTCTTC. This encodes CASSPTRTSAQGSYNEQFF. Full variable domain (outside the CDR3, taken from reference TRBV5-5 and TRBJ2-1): DAGVTQSPTHLIKTRGQQVTLRCSPISGHKSVSWYQQVLGQGPQFIFQYYEKEERGRGNFPDRFSARQFPNYSSELNVNALLLGDSALYLCASSPTRTSAQGSYNEQFFGPGTRLTVL.

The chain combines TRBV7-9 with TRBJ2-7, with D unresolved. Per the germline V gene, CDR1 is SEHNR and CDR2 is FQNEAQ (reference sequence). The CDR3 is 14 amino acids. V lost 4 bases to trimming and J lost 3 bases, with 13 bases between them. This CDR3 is CASSSGVGFYEQYF. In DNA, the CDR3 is TGTGCCAGCAGCTCGGGTGTCGGGTTCTACGAGCAGTACTTC.

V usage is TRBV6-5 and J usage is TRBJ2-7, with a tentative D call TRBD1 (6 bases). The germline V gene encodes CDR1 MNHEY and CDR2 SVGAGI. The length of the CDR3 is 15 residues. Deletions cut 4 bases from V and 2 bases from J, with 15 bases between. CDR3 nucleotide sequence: TGTGCCAGCAGTTCCCCCAACAGGGTTACCTACGAGCAGTACTTC. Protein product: CASSSPNRVTYEQYF.

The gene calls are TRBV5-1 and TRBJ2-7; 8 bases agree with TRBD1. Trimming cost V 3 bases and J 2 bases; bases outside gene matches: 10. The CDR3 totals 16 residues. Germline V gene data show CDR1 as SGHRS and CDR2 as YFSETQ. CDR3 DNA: TGCGCCAGCAGCTCCCCCGGGACAGGAGTCGCCTACGAGCAGTACTTC. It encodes CASSSPGTGVAYEQYF.

The CDR3 DNA sequence: TGTGCCAGTAGTACCCTAGCGGGAGCACCGAACAATGAGCAGTTCTTC. Encoded protein: CASSTLAGAPNNEQFF. This chain joins TRBV19 and TRBJ2-1; the match to TRBD2 covers 10 bases. Germline CDR1 LNHDA, CDR2 SQIVND (reference sequence). Losses at the gene ends were 4 bases for V and 5 bases for J; bases not matched to a gene: 8. This CDR3 has 16 amino acids.

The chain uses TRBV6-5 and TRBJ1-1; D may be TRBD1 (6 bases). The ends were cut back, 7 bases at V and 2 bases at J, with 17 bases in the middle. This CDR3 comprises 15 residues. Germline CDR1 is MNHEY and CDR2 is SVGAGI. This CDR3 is CASIKNMGANTEAFF. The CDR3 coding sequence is TGTGCCAGCATCAAAAATATGGGGGCTAACACTGAAGCTTTCTTT.